A single sample is the source of the 17 T cell receptor beta chains below, sequenced in a study of blood T cell repertoires in COVID-19 (dated by TCRdb to 2018 to 2020). Receptor amplification or capture employed the immunoSEQ multiplex PCR assay. This immuneACCESS table, as held by TCRdb, lists in-frame sequences with V and J called but not all clones. Of the missing ones, under half trace to an unresolved V gene in checked studies; the others have no known cause. In this sample the table shows tens of thousands of clones, roughly four fifths of which occur a single time. The leading ten clones occupy roughly a tenth of the sample. The sequencing sample was made of peripheral blood. These receptors were taken from a man in his 60s with acute or convalescent COVID-19.

This clone appeared a few times. The chain links TRBV18 to TRBJ1-1, with D possibly TRBD1 on 6 matching bases. V was pared by 6 bases and J by 4 bases, with 15 bases between. Germline V CDR1 and CDR2: KGHSH, LQKENI. The CDR3 is 14 residues long. CDR3 region: CASSGNNRVTEAFF. CDR3 nucleotides: TGTGCCAGCTCGGGTAATAACAGGGTCACTGAAGCTTTCTTT.

The rearrangement joins TRBV9 to TRBJ2-3; 8 bases map to TRBD2. CDR3 length: 15 amino acids. Germline V CDR1 and CDR2: SGDLS, YYNGEE. The J segment lost 0 bases and the V segment lost 4 bases, leaving 4 bases of the junction unmatched. CDR3 bases: TGTGCCAGCAGCATCCGGGGGGGTAGCACAGATACGCAGTATTTT. Protein: CASSIRGGSTDTQYF.

The chain couples TRBV29-1 to TRBJ2-2; D is unresolved. V lost 4 bases and J lost 4, with 22 bases in between. In germline, CDR1 is SQVTM, CDR2 ANQGSEA. This CDR3 has 17 amino acids. The CDR3 bases are TGCAGCGTTGGCGTCATGCCCCACAGTTGGGCCACCGGGGAGCTGTTTTTT. As protein: CSVGVMPHSWATGELFF.

This chain joins TRBV19 and TRBJ1-2, with D tentatively TRBD1 (6 bases). Trimming shortened V by 4 bases and J by 5 bases, and 23 bases separated the two germline ends. The CDR3 has 17 amino acids. Germline CDR1 LNHDA, CDR2 SQIVND (reference sequence). The chain's CDR3 is CASSNVNAQGIGYGYTF. As DNA, the CDR3 is TGTGCCAGTAGTAATGTGAATGCACAGGGCATTGGGTATGGCTACACCTTC. Looking up the rest from reference TRBV19 and TRBJ1-2 gives the full variable domain: DGGITQSPKYLFRKEGQNVTLSCEQNLNHDAMYWYRQDPGQGLRLIYYSQIVNDFQKGDIAEGYSVSREKKESFPLTVTSAQKNPTAFYLCASSNVNAQGIGYGYTFGSGTRLTVV.

This chain links TRBV14 with TRBJ2-1; 10 positions agree with TRBD1. The germline V gene encodes CDR1 SGHDN and CDR2 FVKESK. V lost 4 bases and J lost 7; bases outside the gene matches: 10. There are 16 residues in the CDR3. The CDR3 coding sequence is TGTGCCAGCAGCCCCCGAGGGGACAGGGGCACAAATGAGCAGTTCTTC. This translates into CASSPRGDRGTNEQFF.

This clone was recorded only once. The rearrangement links TRBV4-1 to TRBJ1-6, with a weak D call TRBD1 (5 bases). This CDR3 spans 17 amino acids. Germline values: CDR1 MGHRA, CDR2 YSYEKL. Between the trimmed V and J ends, which lost 1 base and 9 bases, there was a span of 19 bases. This chain's CDR3 is CASSQVGVSQGSSPLHF. The CDR3 coding sequence is TGCGCCAGCAGCCAAGTGGGTGTCAGTCAGGGTAGTTCACCCCTCCACTTT.

V and J are TRBV11-3 and TRBJ2-7; no definite D call. The CDR3 is 13 amino acids. From germline, CDR1 is SGHNT and CDR2 YENEEA. V dropped 5 bases and J dropped 2 bases, with 10 bases sitting between them. In nucleotides, the CDR3 is TGTGCCAGCAGCCTCAGTATGGCCTACGAGCAGTACTTC. This encodes CASSLSMAYEQYF.

The chain has TRBV5-1 and TRBJ1-6, with 7 bases fitting TRBD1. This CDR3 is 14 amino acids long. Germline CDR1 and CDR2: SGHRS and YFSETQ. With 5 bases clipped from V and 5 bases from J, the junction kept 4 bases outside the gene matches. The CDR3 protein is CASRPGTDNSPLHF. CDR3 coding DNA: TGCGCCAGCAGGCCCGGGACAGATAATTCACCCCTCCACTTT.

The gene calls are TRBV12-3 or TRBV12-4 and TRBJ1-2, with 8 bases matching TRBD1. This CDR3 has 13 residues. Germline trimming cut 2 bases from V and 8 bases from J; bases unmatched to any gene: 4. This CDR3 reads CASSLQGAGGYTF. For the CDR3, the DNA is TGTGCCAGCAGTTTACAGGGGGCTGGGGGCTACACCTTC.

The V call is TRBV14, the J call TRBJ2-1; tentatively, D is TRBD1 (5 bases). The germline V and J ends were trimmed by 3 bases and 3 bases, with 12 bases remaining between them. Per germline, CDR1 SGHDN and CDR2 FVKESK. CDR3 length: 15 amino acids. The CDR3 nucleotides are TGTGCCAGCAGCCAGCAGGGTAGTTTCTACAATGAGCAGTTCTTC. This sequence encodes CASSQQGSFYNEQFF.

This chain uses TRBV5-5 with TRBJ1-2; D may be TRBD1 (5 bases). There are 15 residues in the CDR3. Trimming cost V 2 bases and J 2 bases, with 13 bases left between them. Per the germline V gene, CDR1 is SGHKS and CDR2 is YYEKEE (reference sequence). CDR3 sequence (DNA): TGTGCCAGCAGCTTCCCTGGGGGGACCAACTATGGCTACACCTTC. It is translated as CASSFPGGTNYGYTF.

The chain has TRBV5-1 and TRBJ2-1, with 7 bases matching TRBD2. The CDR3 sequence is 14 residues long. Germline V gene data show CDR1 as SGHRS and CDR2 as YFSETQ. The V gene end was trimmed by 2 bases and the J gene end by 6 bases; junction bases not matched to a gene: 5. CDR3 DNA sequence: TGCGCCAGCAGCTTTCCCGGGGAGGGCAATGAGCAGTTCTTC. Translation gives CASSFPGEGNEQFF.

The rearrangement joins TRBV7-8 to TRBJ2-2, with a weak D call TRBD2 (5 bases). Trimming pared 5 bases from V and 5 bases from J, leaving 15 bases between. Germline V gene sequence: CDR1 SGHVS, CDR2 FQNEAQ. The CDR3 totals 15 residues. CDR3 sequence (DNA): TGTGCCAGCAGCCCACGGGGAAGTCAAACCGGGGAGCTGTTTTTT. Amino acids: CASSPRGSQTGELFF.

This clone was detected a few times. This rearrangement joins TRBV9 to TRBJ1-3; 11 bases match TRBD1. This CDR3 is built from 17 residues. Germline CDR1 and CDR2: SGDLS and YYNGEE. Unmatched junction bases numbered 11, after V lost 2 bases and J lost 7 bases. DNA of the CDR3: TGTGCCAGCAGCGTCAGATCCGGGACAGGGGGGTCCAACACCATATATTTT. Its translation: CASSVRSGTGGSNTIYF.

The CDR3 DNA reads as TGTGCCAGTAGTAGGGGGCTGGCGGGAGGGACGGGCACGCAGTATTTT. Amino acid sequence: CASSRGLAGGTGTQYF. The gene calls are TRBV19 and TRBJ2-3; 9 bases fit TRBD2. CDR3 length: 16 amino acids. The V segment lost 4 bases and the J segment 9 bases; nucleotides outside the gene matches: 14. In germline, CDR1 is LNHDA, CDR2 SQIVND (reference sequence).

As regards this clone: The junction differs from germline at one of its ends, possibly a read error. The V gene is TRBV18, the J gene TRBJ2-1; 8 bases map to TRBD2. Germline V CDR1 and CDR2: KGHSH, LQKENI. This CDR3 comprises 14 residues. The chain's CDR3 is CASSPSGSYDEQFF. Written as DNA, the CDR3 is TGTGCCAGCTCACCCAGCGGGAGCTACGATGAGCAGTTCTTC. The complete variable domain, with remaining parts taken from reference TRBV18 and TRBJ2-1, reads NAGVMQNPRHLVRRRGQEARLRCSPMKGHSHVYWYRQLPEEGLKFMVYLQKENIIDESGMPKERFSAEFPKEGPSILRIQQVVRGDSAAYFCASSPSGSYDEQFFGPGTRLTVL.

The J gene is TRBJ2-5, the V gene TRBV28; 11 bases align to TRBD1. In germline, CDR1 is MDHEN, CDR2 SYDVKM. J was trimmed by 5 bases and V by 5 bases; bases with no gene match: 4. The CDR3 contains 14 residues. CDR3 residues: CASSTRTGGETQYF. CDR3 sequence (DNA): TGTGCCAGCAGTACTCGGACAGGGGGCGAGACCCAGTACTTC.